This T cell receptor beta chain was found in a study of CD8 T cells in ankylosing spondylitis (dated by TCRdb to between 2016 and 2019). For the wider study: The study set out to find disease-linked TCR variants by profiling T cell receptor beta repertoires in ankylosing spondylitis patients and healthy donors. The full study cohort comprised around 23 ankylosing spondylitis patients and approximately 100 healthy donors. Peripheral blood was sampled, and synovial fluid was additionally collected from ankylosing spondylitis patients. What the work shows at the level of the full study, not this receptor alone: According to the report, matched synovial fluid samples from ankylosing spondylitis patients were significantly enriched for the disease-linked clones. In peripheral blood, the disease-linked clones were found at relatively low frequencies and had a CD8+ phenotype. Some motif variants were previously reported in synovial fluid and blood of reactive arthritis patients, suggesting common disease-initiation mechanisms. Blood from ankylosing spondylitis patients appeared to be characterized by a TCR beta motif composed of about eight highly homologous amino acid variants.

TCRdb shows the sequencer as Illumina HiSeq 2500. TCR beta libraries were prepared by quantitative 5'-RACE with molecular barcodes. The source study handled its data this way. A new computational method, built on a probabilistic model of VDJ rearrangement, was used to identify disease-linked TCR variants. TCRdb took the public reads, trimmed them with fastp at Q25, ran MiXCR for clone calling and kept in-frame beta chains. Each record represents a unique CDR3 protein, reported with the most common genes and DNA among its rows. TCRdb's processing, not the authors', yielded these V and J calls. The sample table holds 300,000 to 400,000 distinct CDR3 sequences, of which approximately 14% were seen once. The ten largest clonotypes hold 1.1% of the sample. A remark on this clonotype: Its cognate antigen has yet to be identified. Base qualities are not provided; no much larger clone lies one nucleotide away.

V is cut back by 3 bases and J by 4 bases, with 3 bases in the junction unmatched. The germline V gene (reference sequence) provides CDR1 DFQATT and CDR2 SNEGSKA. The CDR3 sequence holds 14 residues, the cysteine and phenylalanine included. The DNA shown is the 42-base CDR3, in frame from base 1. The TCR comes from a male donor with ankylosing spondylitis or in good health (not recorded which). In this chain, TRBV20-1 is recombined with TRBJ2-3; 11 junctional bases match TRBD2. The specimen sequenced was blood, either unsorted or a sorted T cell fraction (not recorded which). The nucleotide sequence is given as TGCAGTGCTAGTAGCGGGGGGGCCTCAGATACGCAGTATTTT. Its amino acids are CSASSGGASDTQYF.